A single sample gave rise to the 14 T cell receptor beta chains below, sequenced in a study of blood T cells in healthy people across ages. The authors ran a second PCR of about 7 to 12 cycles using a sample-barcoded 5' primer and a J-beta primer mix. TCRdb re-called the 5' RACE reads with MiXCR, one entry per CDR3 protein. The sample holds 800,000 to 950,000 distinct CDR3 sequences, roughly 34% seen once. Sequences were obtained from blood. These receptors all stem from a man younger than 30 in good health.

This clonotype occurred once. The rearrangement uses TRBV6-5 and TRBJ2-2; TRBD1 matches 11 bases. V lost 4 bases to trimming and J lost 6 bases; unmatched junction nucleotides: 4. CDR1 and CDR2 from the germline V gene are MNHEY and SVGAGI. The CDR3 contains 15 residues. In DNA, the CDR3 is TGTGCCAGCAGTTGGACAGGGGGCGCATCCGGGGAGCTGTTTTTT. Protein sequence: CASSWTGGASGELFF.

The V gene is TRBV25-1, the J gene TRBJ2-7; TRBD1 or TRBD2 may be the D gene (5 bases each). The DNA matches TRBJ2-1 better at its end, which makes the J call doubtful. CDR1 is MGHDK, CDR2 SYGVNS, per germline. This CDR3 has 14 residues. The CDR3 bases are TGTGCCAGCAGCCCTCCGGGACGTCGCTACGAGCAGTTCTTC. It is translated as CASSPPGRRYEQFF.

CDR3 in amino acids: CASRDGTSTDTQYF. The CDR3 DNA reads as TGCGCCAGCCGGGACGGAACTAGCACAGATACGCAGTATTTT. The V gene is TRBV5-1, the J gene TRBJ2-3, with D perhaps matching TRBD1 or TRBD2 (5 bases each). The CDR3 spans 14 residues. The V end lost 7 bases, the J end lost 0 bases, and 12 bases lay between the germline ends. The germline gives CDR1 SGHRS, CDR2 YFSETQ.

This clonotype was seen many times. The chain links TRBV5-5 to TRBJ1-2; 8 bases are shared with TRBD1. The junction had 13 bases not matched to a gene; V was cut back by 4 bases and J by 5 bases. This CDR3 comprises 16 residues. The germline gives CDR1 SGHKS, CDR2 YYEKEE (reference sequence). This chain's CDR3 is CASSSGPGQGPYGYTF. The CDR3 nucleotides are TGTGCCAGCAGCAGCGGCCCCGGACAGGGCCCTTATGGCTACACCTTC.

This clonotype appeared many times. This chain joins TRBV20-1 and TRBJ2-5, with D possibly TRBD1 on 5 matching bases. CDR3 length equals 13 residues. V lost 2 bases and J lost 4, with 11 bases in between. In germline, CDR1 is DFQATT, CDR2 SNEGSKA (reference sequence). CDR3 sequence: CSARFPGSETQYF. In DNA form, the CDR3 reads TGCAGTGCTAGATTTCCAGGGTCAGAGACCCAGTACTTC.

This clonotype has more than one count but fewer than ten. The rearrangement uses TRBV14 and TRBJ2-3; D ambiguous. The CDR3 runs 15 residues. V lost 0 bases and J 2 bases, leaving 9 bases between the germline ends. Germline V lookup: CDR1 SGHDN, CDR2 FVKESK. The CDR3 coding sequence is TGTGCCAGCAGCCAAGATCGGCAGGTCACAGATACGCAGTATTTT. Its protein product is CASSQDRQVTDTQYF.

The rearrangement links TRBV25-1 to TRBJ1-2; 7 bases match TRBD1. Germline loops: CDR1 MGHDK, CDR2 SYGVNS. Unmatched junction bases numbered 7, after V lost 3 bases and J lost 0 bases. There are 16 residues in the CDR3. The CDR3 loop is CASSDPRDRTNYGYTF. CDR3 coding DNA: TGTGCCAGCAGTGATCCCCGGGACAGAACTAACTATGGCTACACCTTC.

This clonotype was picked up a small number of times. The chain joins TRBV2 to TRBJ1-6; no clear D. The V gene lost 4 bases and the J gene lost 2 bases, with 9 bases spanning the gap. CDR1 and CDR2 (germline): SNHLY, FYNNEI. This CDR3 contains 15 residues. CDR3 residues: CASSVGPTYNSPLHF. In nucleotides, the CDR3 is TGTGCCAGCAGTGTCGGTCCAACCTATAATTCACCCCTCCACTTT.

This clonotype was recorded once. The chain recombines TRBV7-2 with TRBJ2-1; 9 bases match TRBD1. With V trimmed by 3 bases and J by 10 bases, 16 bases remained unmatched. This CDR3 contains 17 residues. Germline loops: CDR1 SGHTA, CDR2 FQGNSA. The CDR3: CASSFAGATGGLEEQFF. CDR3 bases: TGTGCCAGCAGCTTTGCAGGGGCGACAGGGGGTCTTGAGGAGCAGTTCTTC.

The chain recombines TRBV20-1 with TRBJ2-1, with D unclear. Deletions cut 6 bases from V and 0 bases from J, with 12 bases between. This CDR3 contains 14 residues. The germline V gene has CDR1 DFQATT and CDR2 SNEGSKA (reference sequence). The CDR3 sequence: CSAGRKSSYNEQFF. The DNA for the CDR3 is TGCAGTGCCGGACGTAAGAGCTCCTACAATGAGCAGTTCTTC.

The CDR3: CASSLAAGGDTQYF. CDR3 nucleotides: TGCGCCAGCAGCTTAGCAGCCGGCGGAGATACGCAGTATTTT. The chain couples TRBV5-1 to TRBJ2-3; D is unresolved. The CDR3 is 14 residues long. CDR1 is SGHRS and CDR2 is YFSETQ in the germline V gene. V was cut by 2 bases and J by 5 bases, with 12 bases left in between.

Turning to this clonotype: One junction end disagrees with the germline gene, perhaps due to a read error. The CDR3 DNA is TGCAGTGCCCGCCCAGAGAATAATTCACCCCCCCACTTT. This codes for CSARPENNSPPHF. J is TRBJ1-6 and V is TRBV20-1; D is unclear. The CDR3 covers 13 residues. Germline V gives CDR1 DFQATT, CDR2 SNEGSKA (reference sequence).

V gene TRBV7-9 combines with J gene TRBJ2-1; 11 bases match TRBD1. The J call is doubtful: the DNA matches TRBJ2-7 better. Germline CDR1 and CDR2: SEHNR and FQNEAQ (reference sequence). This CDR3 contains 17 residues. The CDR3 nucleotides read TGTGCCAGCAGCACCTCCGGGACAGGGGGGTTCTACAATGAGCAGTACTTC. Translation gives CASSTSGTGGFYNEQYF.

Ten or more counts support this clonotype. The chain carries TRBV29-1 and TRBJ2-3, with D unresolved. The CDR3 contains 14 residues. Trimming removed 3 bases at V and 2 bases at J, with 12 bases between. Per the germline V gene, CDR1 is SQVTM and CDR2 is ANQGSEA. The CDR3 coding sequence is TGCAGCGTTGAGTGGCGGTCCCCCACAGATACGCAGTATTTT. This encodes CSVEWRSPTDTQYF.